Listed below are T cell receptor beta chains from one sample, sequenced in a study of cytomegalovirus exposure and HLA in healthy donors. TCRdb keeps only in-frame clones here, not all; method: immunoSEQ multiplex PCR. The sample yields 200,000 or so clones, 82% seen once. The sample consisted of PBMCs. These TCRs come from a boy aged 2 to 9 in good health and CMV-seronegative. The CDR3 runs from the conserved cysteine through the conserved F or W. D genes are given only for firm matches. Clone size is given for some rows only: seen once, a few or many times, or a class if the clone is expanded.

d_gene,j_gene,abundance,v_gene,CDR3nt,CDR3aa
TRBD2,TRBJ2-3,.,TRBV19,TGTGCCAGTAGACGTTCTAGCGGACCCACAGATACGCAGTATTTT,CASRRSSGPTDTQYF
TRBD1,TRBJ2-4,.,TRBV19,TGTGCCAGTAGTGCCGGGACAGGGGGCATTAGCAAAAACATTCAGTACTTC,CASSAGTGGISKNIQYF
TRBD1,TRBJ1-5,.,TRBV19,TGTGCCAGTAGTATGTTAAACAGGGGTGTCGATCAGCCCCAGCATTTT,CASSMLNRGVDQPQHF
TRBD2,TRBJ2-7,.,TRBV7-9,TGTGCCAGCAGCCGAATGACAGTGGGAGGGGCCCTCTACGAGCAGTACTTC,CASSRMTVGGALYEQYF
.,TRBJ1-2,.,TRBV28,TGTGCCAGCACCCCGGAGAGGATCTATGGCTACACCTTC,CASTPERIYGYTF
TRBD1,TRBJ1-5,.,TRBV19,TGTGCCAGTAGCTTCGACAGGGTTAGCAATCAGCCCCAGCATTTT,CASSFDRVSNQPQHF
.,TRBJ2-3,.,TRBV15,TGTGCCACCAGCAGAGACCCAGGTCTTCGGACAGATACGCAGTATTTT,CATSRDPGLRTDTQYF
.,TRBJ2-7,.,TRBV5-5,TGTGCCAGCAGCTTGGGCACCTACTACGAGCAGTACTTC,CASSLGTYYEQYF
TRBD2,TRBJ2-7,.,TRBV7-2,TGTGCCAGCAGCCCTTTAGCGGGGGGTCCATCCCAGCCATACGAGCAGTACTTC,CASSPLAGGPSQPYEQYF
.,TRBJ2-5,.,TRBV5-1,TGCGCCAGCAGCTTGGGAGGGATGGGGGAGACCCAGTACTTC,CASSLGGMGETQYF
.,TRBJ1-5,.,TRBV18,TGTGCCAGCTCACCACCTTATAGCAATCAGCCCCAGCATTTT,CASSPPYSNQPQHF
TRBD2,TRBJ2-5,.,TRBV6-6,TGTGCCAGCAGGACTAGCGGGGGGGCGGCCCAAGAGACCCAGTACTTC,CASRTSGGAAQETQYF
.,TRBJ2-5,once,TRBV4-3,TGCGCCAGCAGCCAGGGCAGAAAAGAGACCCAGTACTTC,CASSQGRKETQYF
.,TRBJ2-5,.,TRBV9,TGTGCCAGGACCGAACCGGGATTTCAGCTGGAGACCCAGTACTTC,CARTEPGFQLETQYF
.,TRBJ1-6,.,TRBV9,TGTGCCAGCAGCACGGCCTATAATTCACCCCTCCACTTT,CASSTAYNSPLHF
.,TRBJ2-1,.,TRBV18,TGTGCCAGCTCAACGGTCGCTCTAGGAGATGAGCAGTTCTTC,CASSTVALGDEQFF
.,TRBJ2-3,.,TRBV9,TGTGCCAGCAGCTCCTCGGGGAACACAGATACGCAGTATTTT,CASSSSGNTDTQYF
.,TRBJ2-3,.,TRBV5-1,TGCGCCAGCAGCTTGGCCTCCGGGAGCACAGATACGCAGTATTTT,CASSLASGSTDTQYF
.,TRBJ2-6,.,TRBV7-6,TGTGCCAGCAGCTTCTCCACAGGGTCGGCTGGGGCCAACGTCCTGACTTTC,CASSFSTGSAGANVLTF
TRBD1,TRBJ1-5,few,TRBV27,TGTGCCAGCAGTTTATCGGGGACAGGGTTGGTTCAGCCCCAGCATTTT,CASSLSGTGLVQPQHF